The rows below give T cell receptor beta chains drawn from one sample of a study of T cells in Graves' hyperthyroidism and ophthalmopathy. Each CDR3 protein gets one entry after TCRdb re-called the multiplex PCR reads with MiXCR. Of roughly 510,000 distinct CDR3 sequences listed, about 20% are singletons. The sequenced sample was blood. These receptors all come from a man between 18 and 35 years old with Graves' hyperthyroidism. Both conserved end residues are part of each CDR3. Fields, in order: clone size, J gene, D gene, V gene, CDR3 DNA, CDR3 protein. A D gene is named only where the DNA matches it firmly. The size field is filled for only some rows; it gives once, few, many or a size class.

abundance: many; j_gene: TRBJ2-7; d_gene: TRBD1; v_gene: TRBV7-8; CDR3nt: TGTGCCAGCAGCGTCCGGGACAGGGCTACCTACGAGCAGTACTTC; CDR3aa: CASSVRDRATYEQYF
abundance: NA; j_gene: TRBJ1-1; d_gene: NA; v_gene: TRBV6-5; CDR3nt: TGTGCCAGCAGTTTTGGTCGTCGGGCCGAAGCTTTCTTT; CDR3aa: CASSFGRRAEAFF
abundance: many; j_gene: TRBJ2-7; d_gene: TRBD1; v_gene: TRBV5-1; CDR3nt: TGCGCCAGCAGCTTGGGGCAGGGGGCGTACTACGAGCAGTACTTC; CDR3aa: CASSLGQGAYYEQYF
abundance: many; j_gene: TRBJ2-7; d_gene: TRBD2; v_gene: TRBV20-1; CDR3nt: TGCAGTGCTAGAGGGACTAGCAACGAGCAGTACTTC; CDR3aa: CSARGTSNEQYF
abundance: NA; j_gene: TRBJ2-7; d_gene: TRBD2; v_gene: TRBV12-3/TRBV12-4; CDR3nt: TGTGCCAGCAGACCCCGCGGGAGTGTATACGAGCAGTACTTC; CDR3aa: CASRPRGSVYEQYF
abundance: few; j_gene: TRBJ2-5; d_gene: NA; v_gene: TRBV12-3/TRBV12-4; CDR3nt: TGTGCCAGCAGTTTATGGTCCGAGGAGACCCAGTACTTC; CDR3aa: CASSLWSEETQYF
abundance: many; j_gene: TRBJ2-7; d_gene: NA; v_gene: TRBV6-2/TRBV6-3; CDR3nt: TGTGCCAGCAGTCGGGGGAACTCCTACGAGCAGTACTTC; CDR3aa: CASSRGNSYEQYF
abundance: NA; j_gene: TRBJ1-2; d_gene: NA; v_gene: TRBV28; CDR3nt: TGTGCCAGCAGTTTATACCGGGGGGCGAATGGCTACAGCTTC; CDR3aa: CASSLYRGANGYSF
abundance: many; j_gene: TRBJ1-2; d_gene: TRBD1; v_gene: TRBV15; CDR3nt: TGTGCCACCAGCAGTGCCCGGGACAGCAACTACTATGGCTACACCTTC; CDR3aa: CATSSARDSNYYGYTF
abundance: few; j_gene: TRBJ1-2; d_gene: TRBD1; v_gene: TRBV3-1; CDR3nt: TGTGCCAGCAGCCAACACCAGGGGGGATACTATGGCTACACCTTC; CDR3aa: CASSQHQGGYYGYTF
abundance: NA; j_gene: TRBJ2-7; d_gene: NA; v_gene: TRBV7-9; CDR3nt: TGTGCCAGCAGCTTAGAGGACCCTCCCGAATACGAGCAGTACTTC; CDR3aa: CASSLEDPPEYEQYF
abundance: many; j_gene: TRBJ1-1; d_gene: NA; v_gene: TRBV12-5; CDR3nt: TGTGCTAGTGGTTTGACCGGTCTTAGGGCCACTGAAGCTTTCTTT; CDR3aa: CASGLTGLRATEAFF
abundance: few; j_gene: TRBJ1-3; d_gene: NA; v_gene: TRBV9; CDR3nt: NA; CDR3aa: CASALDWGDGNTVYF
abundance: many; j_gene: TRBJ1-5; d_gene: TRBD1; v_gene: TRBV6-1; CDR3nt: TGTGCCAGCACGGCTCAGGGGGCCGGTCAGCCCCAGCATTTT; CDR3aa: CASTAQGAGQPQHF
abundance: many; j_gene: TRBJ2-7; d_gene: NA; v_gene: TRBV2; CDR3nt: TGTGCCAGCAGCATTCGGATGGGCAGGGAGAACGAGCAGTACTTC; CDR3aa: CASSIRMGRENEQYF
abundance: many; j_gene: TRBJ1-1; d_gene: NA; v_gene: TRBV28; CDR3nt: TGTGCCAGCAGTTCTCTTCGAGGGAACACTGAAGCTTTCTTT; CDR3aa: CASSSLRGNTEAFF
abundance: many; j_gene: TRBJ1-1; d_gene: TRBD1; v_gene: TRBV12-3/TRBV12-4; CDR3nt: TGTGCCAGCAGTTTAGAAGGGGGCTTGAACACTGAAGCTTTCTTT; CDR3aa: CASSLEGGLNTEAFF
abundance: NA; j_gene: TRBJ2-2; d_gene: NA; v_gene: TRBV30; CDR3nt: TGTGCCTGGAGTGTTTCTGGGGAGCTGTTTTTT; CDR3aa: CAWSVSGELFF
abundance: many; j_gene: TRBJ1-2; d_gene: NA; v_gene: TRBV2; CDR3nt: TGTGCCAGCAGTGGCCATAACTATGGCTACACCTTC; CDR3aa: CASSGHNYGYTF
abundance: many; j_gene: TRBJ2-2; d_gene: NA; v_gene: TRBV28; CDR3nt: TGTGCCACCGGAGGTGTAGGGTATAACACCGGGGAGCTGTTTTTT; CDR3aa: CATGGVGYNTGELFF
abundance: NA; j_gene: TRBJ1-1; d_gene: NA; v_gene: TRBV18; CDR3nt: TGTGCCAGCTCAGAAGTACAGGGCACTGATGCTTTCTTT; CDR3aa: CASSEVQGTDAFF
abundance: many; j_gene: TRBJ2-7; d_gene: NA; v_gene: TRBV27; CDR3nt: TGTGCCAGCAGTTTGAAAGTTCCCTACGAGCAGTACTTC; CDR3aa: CASSLKVPYEQYF
abundance: many; j_gene: TRBJ2-7; d_gene: TRBD1; v_gene: TRBV2; CDR3nt: TGTGCCAGCAGCACCCAGGGGGCCCACTACGAGCAGTACTTC; CDR3aa: CASSTQGAHYEQYF
abundance: many; j_gene: TRBJ1-1; d_gene: NA; v_gene: TRBV2; CDR3nt: TGTGCCAGCAGTCCTTGGACAACTAACACTGAAGCTTTCTTT; CDR3aa: CASSPWTTNTEAFF
abundance: many; j_gene: TRBJ1-3; d_gene: NA; v_gene: TRBV14; CDR3nt: TGTGCCAGCAGCCAAGAGGGAATTCGGCGAAACACCATATATTTT; CDR3aa: CASSQEGIRRNTIYF
abundance: NA; j_gene: TRBJ2-7; d_gene: NA; v_gene: TRBV5-5; CDR3nt: TGTGCCAGCAGCAGTCCCCCAGGGAAGTTTCTCTACGAGCAGTACTTC; CDR3aa: CASSSPPGKFLYEQYF
abundance: many; j_gene: TRBJ2-7; d_gene: TRBD1; v_gene: TRBV2; CDR3nt: TGTGCCAGCAACCAGGGGGCGATCTCCTACGAGCAGTACTTC; CDR3aa: CASNQGAISYEQYF
abundance: few; j_gene: TRBJ1-1; d_gene: NA; v_gene: TRBV3-1; CDR3nt: TGTGCCAGCAGCCAAGAGTGGGGCAGGGTATCCACTGAAGCTTTCTTT; CDR3aa: CASSQEWGRVSTEAFF
abundance: NA; j_gene: TRBJ2-5; d_gene: TRBD2; v_gene: TRBV6-1; CDR3nt: TGTGGAGCTAGCGGGGGTCTGGGGACCCAGTACTTC; CDR3aa: CGASGGLGTQYF
abundance: many; j_gene: TRBJ2-6; d_gene: NA; v_gene: TRBV9; CDR3nt: TGTGCCAGCAGCGTCCCCCTCTTACACAACTCTGGGGCCAACGTCCTGACTTTC; CDR3aa: CASSVPLLHNSGANVLTF
abundance: NA; j_gene: TRBJ1-2; d_gene: NA; v_gene: TRBV6-1; CDR3nt: TGTGCCAGCAGCATCAGGGTTAGAGGCTATGGCTACACCTTC; CDR3aa: CASSIRVRGYGYTF
abundance: NA; j_gene: TRBJ2-7; d_gene: NA; v_gene: TRBV28; CDR3nt: TGTGCCAGCGCTACTGGGGGGATGGGGATCTACGAGCAGTACTTC; CDR3aa: CASATGGMGIYEQYF
abundance: many; j_gene: TRBJ1-3; d_gene: NA; v_gene: TRBV12-3/TRBV12-4; CDR3nt: TGTGCCAGCAGTACCGACAGTCACTCTGGAAACACCATATATTTT; CDR3aa: CASSTDSHSGNTIYF
abundance: many; j_gene: TRBJ1-5; d_gene: NA; v_gene: TRBV2; CDR3nt: TGTGCCAGCAGTGCTTCGACAGGAGGGGGACAGCCCCAGCATTTT; CDR3aa: CASSASTGGGQPQHF
abundance: once; j_gene: TRBJ2-7; d_gene: NA; v_gene: TRBV20-1; CDR3nt: TGCAGTGCCGACCCCAGCAGAATCTCCTACGAGCAGTACTTC; CDR3aa: CSADPSRISYEQYF
abundance: many; j_gene: TRBJ1-1; d_gene: NA; v_gene: TRBV4-1; CDR3nt: TGCGCCAGCAGCCAAGATACCTCCGGGCGGTATGAAGCTTTCTTT; CDR3aa: CASSQDTSGRYEAFF
abundance: NA; j_gene: TRBJ2-7; d_gene: TRBD1; v_gene: TRBV28; CDR3nt: TGTGCCAGCAGTTTCCTACTCCGGGACAGAGACTACGAGCAGTACTTC; CDR3aa: CASSFLLRDRDYEQYF
abundance: many; j_gene: TRBJ1-2; d_gene: TRBD1; v_gene: TRBV6-1; CDR3nt: TGTGCCAGCAGGGACAGGGAGGACTATGGCTACACCTTC; CDR3aa: CASRDREDYGYTF
abundance: NA; j_gene: TRBJ1-2; d_gene: NA; v_gene: TRBV7-8; CDR3nt: TGTGCCAGCAGCCCCCTCCAGCCTAACTATGGCTACACCTTC; CDR3aa: CASSPLQPNYGYTF
abundance: few; j_gene: TRBJ1-6; d_gene: NA; v_gene: TRBV6-5; CDR3nt: TGTGCCAGCAGTTACTCGACGACAGGATCTAATTCACCCCTCCACTTT; CDR3aa: CASSYSTTGSNSPLHF
abundance: many; j_gene: TRBJ1-1; d_gene: NA; v_gene: TRBV5-1; CDR3nt: TGCGCCAGCAGCCCCGACCCGAACACTGAAGCTTTCTTT; CDR3aa: CASSPDPNTEAFF
abundance: NA; j_gene: TRBJ2-7; d_gene: NA; v_gene: TRBV2; CDR3nt: TGTGCCAGCAGGGGAGACCTTGAGCAGTACTTC; CDR3aa: CASRGDLEQYF
abundance: many; j_gene: TRBJ2-7; d_gene: TRBD1; v_gene: TRBV4-2; CDR3nt: TGTGCCAGCAGCCACCCCGAGGGGGACAGGGGTCCCTACGAGCAGTACTTC; CDR3aa: CASSHPEGDRGPYEQYF
abundance: many; j_gene: TRBJ1-1; d_gene: TRBD1; v_gene: TRBV6-5; CDR3nt: TGTGCCAGCAGTCGGACAGGGGTCCCTGAAGCTTTCTTT; CDR3aa: CASSRTGVPEAFF
abundance: many; j_gene: TRBJ2-7; d_gene: NA; v_gene: TRBV28; CDR3nt: TGTGCCAGCAGTTTTCGGGTTGTCTTAGGGGGAAGTTCCTACGAGCAGTACTTC; CDR3aa: CASSFRVVLGGSSYEQYF
abundance: many; j_gene: TRBJ1-2; d_gene: NA; v_gene: TRBV28; CDR3nt: TGTGCCAGCAGCCTGGAGATGAATGACTATGGCTACACCTTC; CDR3aa: CASSLEMNDYGYTF
abundance: few; j_gene: TRBJ1-1; d_gene: NA; v_gene: TRBV6-1; CDR3nt: TGTGCCAGCAGTACGCTCGGGGGGGCTGGGACTGAAGCTTTCTTT; CDR3aa: CASSTLGGAGTEAFF
abundance: many; j_gene: TRBJ2-2; d_gene: NA; v_gene: TRBV6-4; CDR3nt: TGTGCCAGCAGCGTTGACAGTGCGAACACCGGGGAGCTGTTTTTT; CDR3aa: CASSVDSANTGELFF
abundance: many; j_gene: TRBJ1-6; d_gene: NA; v_gene: TRBV12-3/TRBV12-4; CDR3nt: TGTGCCAGCACCCGTATGGGGGATTCACCCCTCCACTTT; CDR3aa: CASTRMGDSPLHF
abundance: many; j_gene: TRBJ2-2; d_gene: TRBD2; v_gene: TRBV28; CDR3nt: TGTGCCTCCGGGGAGGGTTCGGACACCGGGGAGCTGTTTTTT; CDR3aa: CASGEGSDTGELFF
abundance: many; j_gene: TRBJ2-5; d_gene: TRBD1; v_gene: TRBV2; CDR3nt: TGTGCCAGCATAGGAGAGGACAGGTCTGGGGCCATCCCCCAAGAGACCCAGTACTTC; CDR3aa: CASIGEDRSGAIPQETQYF
abundance: NA; j_gene: TRBJ2-2; d_gene: NA; v_gene: TRBV4-1; CDR3nt: TGCGCCAGCAGCCACGCCGGGGCCGGGGAGCTGTTTTTT; CDR3aa: CASSHAGAGELFF
abundance: many; j_gene: TRBJ2-7; d_gene: TRBD1; v_gene: TRBV12-3/TRBV12-4; CDR3nt: TGTGCCAGCAGTCCAGGGGACAGAAGTCTTCACTACGAGCAGTACTTC; CDR3aa: CASSPGDRSLHYEQYF
abundance: many; j_gene: TRBJ1-2; d_gene: NA; v_gene: TRBV20-1; CDR3nt: TGCAGTGCTAGGAACTATGGCTACACCTTC; CDR3aa: CSARNYGYTF
abundance: many; j_gene: TRBJ1-1; d_gene: NA; v_gene: TRBV12-3/TRBV12-4; CDR3nt: TGTGCCAGCAGCCCTCTGGGGAACACTGAAGCTTTCTTT; CDR3aa: CASSPLGNTEAFF
abundance: many; j_gene: TRBJ1-2; d_gene: NA; v_gene: TRBV6-5; CDR3nt: TGTGCCAGCAGTTACTCGCTCGGATATAACTATGGCTACACCTTC; CDR3aa: CASSYSLGYNYGYTF
abundance: few; j_gene: TRBJ1-2; d_gene: NA; v_gene: TRBV20-1; CDR3nt: TGCAGTGCTAGAGATCTGAACCAGGGTCTCTATGGCTACACCTTC; CDR3aa: CSARDLNQGLYGYTF
abundance: many; j_gene: TRBJ1-1; d_gene: NA; v_gene: TRBV12-3/TRBV12-4; CDR3nt: TGTGCCAGCACTCCCCGGGGGGCCACTGAAGCTTTCTTT; CDR3aa: CASTPRGATEAFF
abundance: many; j_gene: TRBJ1-2; d_gene: NA; v_gene: TRBV12-3/TRBV12-4; CDR3nt: TGTGCCAGCAGTTTTGGACAGAACTATGGCTACACCTTC; CDR3aa: CASSFGQNYGYTF
abundance: many; j_gene: TRBJ2-7; d_gene: TRBD2; v_gene: TRBV12-3/TRBV12-4; CDR3nt: TGTGCCAGCAGCAAGCTAGCGGGATTTTCCTACGAGCAGTACTTC; CDR3aa: CASSKLAGFSYEQYF